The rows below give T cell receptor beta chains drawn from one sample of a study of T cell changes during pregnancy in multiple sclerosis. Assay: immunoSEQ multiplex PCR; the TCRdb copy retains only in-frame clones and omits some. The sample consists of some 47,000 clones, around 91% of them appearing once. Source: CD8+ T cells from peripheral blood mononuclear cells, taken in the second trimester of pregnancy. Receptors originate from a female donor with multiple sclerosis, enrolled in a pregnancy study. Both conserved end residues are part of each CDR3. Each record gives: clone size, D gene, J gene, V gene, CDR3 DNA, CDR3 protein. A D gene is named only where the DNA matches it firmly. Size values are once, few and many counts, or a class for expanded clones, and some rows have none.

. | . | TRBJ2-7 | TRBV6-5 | TGTGCCAGCACCGTTAGGACATTTCTTTCCTACGAGCAGTACTTC | CASTVRTFLSYEQYF
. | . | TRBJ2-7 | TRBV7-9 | TGTGCCAGCAGCTTAGCCTCAACAGCAGACGAGCAGTACTTC | CASSLASTADEQYF
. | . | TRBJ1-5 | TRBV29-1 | TGCAGTGGGGGACCAGGGGAAGGGCCCCAGCATTTT | CSGGPGEGPQHF
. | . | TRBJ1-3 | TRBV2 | TGTGCCAGCAGTAACAAGCCTATAGCCTCTGGAAACACCATATATTTT | CASSNKPIASGNTIYF
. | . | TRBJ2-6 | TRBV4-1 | TGCGCCAGCAGCCAAACTCAGGGATCTGGGGCCAACGTCCTGACTTTC | CASSQTQGSGANVLTF
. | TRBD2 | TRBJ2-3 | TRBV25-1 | TGTGCCAGCAGTGAATCTTTTCTTCGAGCGGGGGGCACAGATACGCAGTATTTT | CASSESFLRAGGTDTQYF
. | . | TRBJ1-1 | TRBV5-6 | TGTGCCAGCAGCTTGGGGTCAGGGGCTGAAGCTTTCTTT | CASSLGSGAEAFF
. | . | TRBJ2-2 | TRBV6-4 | TGTGCCAGCAGTGTCGCCGGGGGCACCGGGGAGCTGTTTTTT | CASSVAGGTGELFF
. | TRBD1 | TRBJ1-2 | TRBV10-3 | TGTGCCATCAGTGAGTCTAAATTGGCGGGACAGGGCCCCTATGGCTACACCTTC | CAISESKLAGQGPYGYTF
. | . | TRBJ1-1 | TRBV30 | TGTGCCTGGAGTGTAAGCTCGGTGGAAGCTTTCTTT | CAWSVSSVEAFF
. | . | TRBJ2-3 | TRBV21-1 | TGTGCCAGCACGATGACAGGTGGGATAAGGTCGACAGATACGCAGTATTTT | CASTMTGGIRSTDTQYF
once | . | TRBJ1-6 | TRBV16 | TGTGCCAGCAGCCTTACCCCTTCGGATTCACCCCTCCACTTT | CASSLTPSDSPLHF
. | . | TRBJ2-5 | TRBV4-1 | TGCGCCAGCAGCCCCGGTGCAGGGGCCCAAGAGACCCAGTACTTC | CASSPGAGAQETQYF
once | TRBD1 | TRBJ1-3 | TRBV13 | TGTGCCAGCGGAGGGGGCTTGGTCGGAAACACCATATATTTT | CASGGGLVGNTIYF
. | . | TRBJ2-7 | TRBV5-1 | TGCGCCAGCAGCTTATACAGGTCGGACGAGCAGTACTTC | CASSLYRSDEQYF
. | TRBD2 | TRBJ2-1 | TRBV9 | TGTGCCAGCAGCCCCCGGACTAGCGGGGGGCTCAGGGGCTCCTACAATGAGCAGTTCTTC | CASSPRTSGGLRGSYNEQFF
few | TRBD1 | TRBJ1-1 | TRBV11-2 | TGTGCCAGCAGCATCGGGACAGCCGAAGCTTTCTTT | CASSIGTAEAFF
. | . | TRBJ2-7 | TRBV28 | TGTGCCAGCAGTCCTAGGGACACCTCCTACGAGCAGTACTTC | CASSPRDTSYEQYF
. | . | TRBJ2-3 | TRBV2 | TGTGCCAGCAGTGAGGATCCCCCGCGGGCAGATACGCAGTATTTT | CASSEDPPRADTQYF
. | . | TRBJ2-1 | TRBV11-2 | TGTGCCAGCAGCCGAACTAGTGGGGCCTACAATGAGCAGTTCTTC | CASSRTSGAYNEQFF
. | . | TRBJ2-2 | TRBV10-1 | TGCGCCAGCAGTGCAAACAGGCAGGAGCTGTTTTTT | CASSANRQELFF
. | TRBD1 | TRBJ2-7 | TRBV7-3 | TGTGCCAGCAGCGAAATCGCGGGACAGGGGATCCACGAGCAGTACTTC | CASSEIAGQGIHEQYF
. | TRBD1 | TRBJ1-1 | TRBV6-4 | TGTGCCAGCAGTTCCAACAGGGGGGGGAACACTGAAGCTTTCTTT | CASSSNRGGNTEAFF
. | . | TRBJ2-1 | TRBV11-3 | TGTGCCAGCAGTTACTCTGAGAGCTCCTACAATGAGCAGTTCTTC | CASSYSESSYNEQFF
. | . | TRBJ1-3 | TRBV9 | TGTGCCAGCAGACCTGACAGCTCTGGAAACACCATATATTTT | CASRPDSSGNTIYF
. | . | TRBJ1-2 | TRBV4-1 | TGCGCCAGCAGCCAAGGACAAAACTATGGCTACACCTTC | CASSQGQNYGYTF
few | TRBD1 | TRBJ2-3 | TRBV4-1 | TGCGCCAGCGCCTACAGGGGCGGCACAGATACGCAGTATTTT | CASAYRGGTDTQYF
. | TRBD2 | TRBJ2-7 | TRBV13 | TGTGCCAGCAGCTCTGGACTAGCGGGGGGCAAACCCTACGAGCAGTACTTC | CASSSGLAGGKPYEQYF
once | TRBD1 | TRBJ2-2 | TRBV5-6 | TGTGCCAGCAGCTTTGGGACAGGGAACACCGGGGAGCTGTTTTTT | CASSFGTGNTGELFF
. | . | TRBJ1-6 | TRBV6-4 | TGTGCCAGCGGGGGGACGGCAGCCTATAATTCACCCCTCCACTTT | CASGGTAAYNSPLHF
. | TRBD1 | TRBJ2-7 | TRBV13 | TGTGCCAGCAGCTTACGGGGACAGGGATTCTACGAGCAGTACTTC | CASSLRGQGFYEQYF
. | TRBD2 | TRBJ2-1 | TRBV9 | TGTGCCAGCAGCGATCCTAGCGGGGGCCACAATGAGCAGTTCTTC | CASSDPSGGHNEQFF
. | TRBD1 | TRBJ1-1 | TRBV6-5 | TGTGCCAGCAGTTCGACAGGGATTTCGGCTGAAGCTTTCTTT | CASSSTGISAEAFF
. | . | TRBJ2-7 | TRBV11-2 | TGTGCCAGCAGCTATAGTTACGAGCAGTACTTC | CASSYSYEQYF
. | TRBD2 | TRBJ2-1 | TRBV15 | TGTGCCACCAGCAGAGAGTCGGGGGGTTTTTATGAGCAGTTCTTC | CATSRESGGFYEQFF
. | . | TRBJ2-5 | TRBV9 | TGTGCCAGCAGCGTAGCTGCTGGACGGACACAAGAGACCCAGTACTTC | CASSVAAGRTQETQYF
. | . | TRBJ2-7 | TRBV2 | TGTGCCAGCAGTGAACTCGGGGTCGAGCAGTACTTC | CASSELGVEQYF